The rows below give T cell receptor beta chains drawn from one sample of a study of T-cell memory formation after mild COVID-19. Using its own MiXCR run on the 5' RACE reads, TCRdb lists one record per CDR3 protein. The sample lists about 250,000 distinct CDR3 sequences; roughly 14% were seen once. Material for sequencing was PBMCs or a T cell subset sorted from them (not recorded which). Receptors originate from an adult woman who had mild COVID-19 (a few samples of this study predate the infection). Cell type and time point are not known. Both conserved end residues are part of each CDR3. D genes are given only for firm matches. Clone size, where shown, is once, few, many, or a class for clones that have expanded.

abundance,d_gene,v_gene,j_gene,CDR3nt,CDR3aa
.,.,TRBV15,TRBJ1-2,TGTGCCACCAGCAGAGATCTTGGACACGTCTACACCTTC,CATSRDLGHVYTF
.,TRBD2,TRBV4-3,TRBJ2-1,TGCGCCAGCAGCCAGGGGGGGGGACTAATTGACAATGAGCAGTTCTTC,CASSQGGGLIDNEQFF
.,.,TRBV5-1,TRBJ1-5,TGCGCCAGCAGCTTAGAAGGAGGGTTTAGGCAGCCCCAGCATTTT,CASSLEGGFRQPQHF
few,TRBD1,TRBV6-2/TRBV6-3,TRBJ1-2,TGTGCCAGCAGTTACGGTGGTCTACAGGGGGTCGCCGGCTTC,CASSYGGLQGVAGF
.,TRBD1,TRBV7-2,TRBJ1-1,TGTGCCAGCAGCTTTAGGGGACAGGGGATTAATGAAGCTTTCTTT,CASSFRGQGINEAFF
.,.,TRBV4-2,TRBJ1-2,TGTGCCAGCAGCCAAGAGGGCCAGCGCCCCTATGGCTACACCTTC,CASSQEGQRPYGYTF
few,TRBD1,TRBV6-6,TRBJ1-4,TGTGCCAGCAGTTACTCTGACAGGGCACCGGAGGAGGCGAATGAAAAACTGTTTTTT,CASSYSDRAPEEANEKLFF
.,.,TRBV5-1,TRBJ2-3,TGCGCCAGCAGCTTGTCCGGGAGAGATACGCAGTATTTT,CASSLSGRDTQYF
few,.,TRBV12-3/TRBV12-4,TRBJ2-2,TGTGCCAGCAAACTATCGAACACCGGGGAGCTGTTTTTT,CASKLSNTGELFF
.,.,TRBV7-2,TRBJ2-7,TGTGCCAGCAGCTTGGTCTTGGACTACGAGCAGTACTTC,CASSLVLDYEQYF
.,TRBD2,TRBV3-1,TRBJ2-3,TGTGCCAGCAGCCAAGATGTAGCGGGGTTCACAGATACGCAGTATTTT,CASSQDVAGFTDTQYF
.,TRBD2,TRBV12-3/TRBV12-4,TRBJ2-7,TGTGCCAGCAAAAGCGGGAGCACCTACGAGCAGTACTTC,CASKSGSTYEQYF
few,.,TRBV24-1,TRBJ2-5,TGTGCCACCTCGGCGGGCGAGACCCAGTACTTC,CATSAGETQYF
.,.,TRBV19,TRBJ2-2,TGTGCCATTGGGAAGGGACCGAACACCGGGGAGCTGTTTTTT,CAIGKGPNTGELFF
many,.,TRBV20-1,TRBJ1-5,TGCAGTGCTAGAGATGGGCCGGGACAGCCCCAGCATTTT,CSARDGPGQPQHF
many,TRBD2,TRBV30,TRBJ2-3,TGTGCCTGGAGCCGGGGACTAGCGGGAGGCACAGATACGCAGTATTTT,CAWSRGLAGGTDTQYF
few,TRBD1,TRBV5-1,TRBJ2-1,TGCGCCAGCAGACCCGGACAGGGGAAGCATGAGCAGTTCTTC,CASRPGQGKHEQFF
few,TRBD2,TRBV5-1,TRBJ2-5,TGCGCCAGCAGCGCCGGAAAGGGACTAGCTGTAGAGACCCAGTACTTC,CASSAGKGLAVETQYF
.,.,TRBV6-2/TRBV6-3,TRBJ1-2,TGTGCCAGCAGTCACCGGGGGGCGGAAGCTAACTATGGCTACACCTTC,CASSHRGAEANYGYTF
few,.,TRBV7-2,TRBJ1-1,TGTGCCAGCAGCCGGGCCGGCACGTTGAACACTGAAGCTTTCTTT,CASSRAGTLNTEAFF
few,TRBD1,TRBV5-1,TRBJ1-1,TGCGCCAGCAGACCGGGACAGTGGTGGGCTGAAGCTTTCTTT,CASRPGQWWAEAFF
.,.,TRBV12-3/TRBV12-4,TRBJ1-4,TGTGCCAGCAGTTCCAGAGGGGGACCTAATGAAAAACTGTTTTTT,CASSSRGGPNEKLFF
few,TRBD2,TRBV5-1,TRBJ2-1,TGCGCCAGCAGCTTGGCCAGGCTAGCGGGAGACAATGAGCAGTTCTTC,CASSLARLAGDNEQFF
few,.,TRBV5-1,TRBJ2-1,TGCGCCAGCAGCACGGAGAGACTGGGTGAGCAGTTCTTC,CASSTERLGEQFF
few,TRBD1,TRBV27,TRBJ1-2,TGTGCCAGCAGTCGGGGACAGCTATATGGCTACACCTTC,CASSRGQLYGYTF
many,.,TRBV2,TRBJ2-1,TGTGCCAGCAGGGAGACAGCATTTGAGCAGTTCTTC,CASRETAFEQFF